This TCR beta chain came from a study of blood T cell repertoires in COVID-19. Study overall: Samples taken during acute and convalescent COVID-19 were collected in the United States, Italy and Spain. PBMCs, B-cell-depleted T cells, or T cells provided the cDNA or gDNA that made up the material.

In the original workflow: Amplification from reference gene primers served as the basis for estimated nucleated cell counts. This table comes from immunoSEQ multiplex PCR, and its TCRdb copy is limited to in-frame clones, with some not included. V and J calls and clone size are copied from that table; D and trimming were computed from the DNA. The data show some 66,000 clones, with 70% to 80% seen just once and around 50% held by the top ten. Germline V gene lookup returns CDR1 LNHDA and CDR2 SQIVND (reference sequence). The CDR3 spans 16 residues. V was trimmed by 5 bases and J by 2 bases, leaving 19 bases between them.

The gene calls are TRBV19 and TRBJ2-7; D might be TRBD1 (5 bases). The sequence derives from a woman of 80 years or more with acute or convalescent COVID-19. Sequencing was performed on peripheral blood. The DNA of the CDR3 is TGTGCCAGTAGTGCCCTGGACACGAGCCCAGCCTACGAGCAGTACTTC. This sequence encodes CASSALDTSPAYEQYF.